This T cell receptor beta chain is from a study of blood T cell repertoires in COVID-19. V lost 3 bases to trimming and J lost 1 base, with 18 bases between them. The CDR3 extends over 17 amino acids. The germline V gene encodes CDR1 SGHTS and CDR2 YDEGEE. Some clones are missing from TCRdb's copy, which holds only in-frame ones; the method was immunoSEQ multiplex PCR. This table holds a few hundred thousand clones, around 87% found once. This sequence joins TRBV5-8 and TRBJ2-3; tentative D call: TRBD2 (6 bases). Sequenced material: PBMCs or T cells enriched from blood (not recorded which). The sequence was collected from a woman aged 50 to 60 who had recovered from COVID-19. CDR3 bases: TGTGCCAGCAGCTCATTGGAGGAGGGCCTGGGCACAGATACGCAGTATTTT. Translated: CASSSLEEGLGTDTQYF. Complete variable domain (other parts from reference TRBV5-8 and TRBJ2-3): EAGVTQSPTHLIKTRGQQATLRCSPISGHTSVYWYQQALGLGLQFLLWYDEGEERNRGNFPPRFSGRQFPNYSSELNVNALELEDSALYLCASSSLEEGLGTDTQYFGPGTRLTVL.